Below, one T cell receptor (beta chain) is given with its context. Profiling relied on immunoSEQ multiplex PCR, and the TCRdb table lists in-frame clones only, not all of them. The profile shows 70,000 to 100,000 clones, roughly 90% of them singletons. The data were taken from a study of control samples from healthy donors and cancer patients. Trimming took 3 bases from V and 6 from J, leaving 9 bases between them. Germline V gives CDR1 SNHLY, CDR2 FYNNEI. The CDR3 runs 14 residues. The clonotype originates from a woman in her sixties or seventies with head and neck cancer. The V and J genes are TRBV2 and TRBJ1-6, with D unclear. Source material: PBMCs. The CDR3: CASSEGQANSPLHF. DNA for the CDR3: TGTGCCAGCAGTGAGGGTCAAGCTAATTCACCCCTCCACTTT.